The 27 T cell receptor beta chains listed next were all sequenced from one sample in a study of shared clonotypes between healthy human individuals. Generated by immunoSEQ multiplex PCR, the TCRdb table keeps only in-frame clones and is missing some. The profile shows hundreds of thousands of clones, 70% to 80% of them singletons. Sequences were obtained from PBMCs. The receptors shown here come from a woman in her thirties or forties in good health. Some clones in this sample may be carry-over from other donors' samples.

CDR3 bases: TGTGCCTGGAGTGAGATAGCGGGATCGGGCGAGCAGTACTTC. It is translated as CAWSEIAGSGEQYF. The chain is built from TRBV30 and TRBJ2-7, with 8 bases identical to TRBD2. The V gene end was trimmed by 1 base and the J gene end by 6 bases; junction bases not matched to a gene: 8. The germline V gene has CDR1 GTSNPN and CDR2 SVGIG (reference sequence). CDR3 length equals 14 residues.

The chain employs TRBV9 and TRBJ1-1; D might be TRBD1 (6 bases). The germline gives CDR1 SGDLS, CDR2 YYNGEE. The CDR3 totals 16 residues. Between the trimmed V and J ends, which lost 3 bases and 6 bases, there was a span of 21 bases. The CDR3 spells CASSGAGHPGGAEAFF. CDR3 bases: TGTGCCAGCAGCGGAGCGGGACACCCCGGAGGAGCTGAAGCTTTCTTT.

This clone occurred once. The genes are TRBV5-1 and TRBJ1-1; D might be TRBD1 (6 bases). There are 15 residues in the CDR3. Trimming removed 0 bases from V and 4 bases from J, with 13 bases in between. Germline assignment: CDR1 SGHRS and CDR2 YFSETQ. The CDR3 sequence: CASSLVGGKVTEAFF. The CDR3 DNA is TGCGCCAGCAGCTTGGTGGGGGGCAAGGTCACTGAAGCTTTCTTT.

This chain uses TRBV9 with TRBJ2-1; 12 bases map to TRBD2. Looked up from germline, CDR1 is SGDLS and CDR2 is YYNGEE. The length of the CDR3 is 15 residues. V shed 4 bases and J 5 bases; nucleotides not matched to a gene: 4. CDR3 in DNA: TGTGCCAGCAGCATCGGACTAGCGGGGAACAATGAGCAGTTCTTC. The encoded protein is CASSIGLAGNNEQFF.

Of note for this clone: Since a far larger clone is one base different, this is likely a read error. The chain recombines TRBV5-8 with TRBJ2-5; tentative D call: TRBD1 (5 bases). The J call may be incorrect, as the DNA end agrees better with TRBJ2-7. The CDR3 sequence is 13 residues long. Germline CDR1 SGHTS, CDR2 YDEGEE. The CDR3 DNA follows: TGTGCCAACAGCTTGCAGGGCTCCTACGAGCAGTACTTC. Its translation: CANSLQGSYEQYF.

The V and J genes are TRBV27 and TRBJ2-7, with D perhaps TRBD1 (6 bases). The CDR3 length is 18 residues. Trimming took 4 bases from V and 2 from J, leaving 24 bases between them. The germline V gene has CDR1 MNHEY and CDR2 SMNVEV (reference sequence). In DNA, the CDR3 is TGTGCCAGCAGTTGGGCAGTACATCCGGGACAACTAACCTACGAGCAGTACTTC. It codes for CASSWAVHPGQLTYEQYF.

The chain combines TRBV27 with TRBJ2-7, with TRBD1 as a possible D gene (6 bases). V was trimmed by 3 bases and J by 5 bases, leaving 26 bases between them. Germline assignment: CDR1 MNHEY and CDR2 SMNVEV (reference sequence). The CDR3 length is 18 residues. The CDR3 region is CASSFISSGVAGPHEQYF. The CDR3 nucleotides are TGTGCCAGCAGTTTTATCTCCTCAGGGGTAGCCGGCCCCCACGAGCAGTACTTC.

The rearrangement links TRBV7-2 to TRBJ2-1; 9 bases agree with TRBD2. Germline lookup yields CDR1 SGHTA and CDR2 FQGNSA. CDR3 length equals 15 residues. Unmatched junction bases numbered 3, after V lost 4 bases and J lost 2 bases. CDR3 in DNA: TGTGCCAGCAGCTCGGGCGGGAGGGCCTACAATGAGCAGTTCTTC. As protein: CASSSGGRAYNEQFF.

This chain links TRBV7-3 with TRBJ2-7, with D maybe TRBD2 (7 bases). Trimming removed 5 bases from V and 4 bases from J, with 15 bases in between. The length of the CDR3 is 14 residues. Germline lookup yields CDR1 SGHTA and CDR2 FQGTGA. CDR3: CASSPRGGLYEQYF. For the CDR3, the DNA is TGTGCCAGCAGCCCAAGGGGGGGTCTTTACGAGCAGTACTTC.

This clone was detected only once. This chain uses TRBV27 with TRBJ2-7; 9 positions agree with TRBD1. V dropped 4 bases and J dropped 6; count of bases not matched to a gene: 10. The CDR3 has 15 amino acids. Germline lookup yields CDR1 MNHEY and CDR2 SMNVEV (reference sequence). DNA for the CDR3: TGTGCCAGCAGTTCGGCCGGGACAGGGATCTCCGAGCAGTACTTC. This encodes CASSSAGTGISEQYF.

About this clone itself: The germline gene is not matched at one end of the junction; a read error may be the cause. This chain joins TRBV7-9 and TRBJ1-2; D is unresolved. The CDR3 runs to 12 residues. From germline, CDR1 is SEHNR and CDR2 FQNEAQ (reference sequence). CDR3 residues: CASSLDTYLSAF. The CDR3 DNA follows: TGTGCCAGCAGCTTAGACACCTACCTCTCGGCCTTC. Full variable domain (remainder filled in from reference TRBV7-9 and TRBJ1-2): DTGVSQNPRHKITKRGQNVTFRCDPISEHNRLYWYRQTLGQGPEFLTYFQNEAQLEKSRLLSDRFSAERPKGSFSTLEIQRTEQGDSAMYLCASSLDTYLSAFGSGTRLTVV.

The J gene is TRBJ1-1, the V gene TRBV30; a possible D gene is TRBD1 (6 bases). CDR3 length: 11 residues. V was clipped by 3 bases and J by 11 bases, with 13 bases between them. Germline CDR1 is GTSNPN and CDR2 is SVGIG (reference sequence). CDR3 bases: TGTGCCTGGAGGGCCACGGGGGCGGCTTTCTTT. Translating gives CAWRATGAAFF.

Worth noting for this clone: This may come from a read error, since a much larger clone is one base off. Other DNA sequences from this sample encode an identical CDR3 as well. This rearrangement joins TRBV7-9 to TRBJ1-6; D is undetermined. Germline loops: CDR1 SEHNR, CDR2 FQNEAQ (reference sequence). This CDR3 region has 12 residues. CDR3 sequence: CASSTMNSPLHF. The CDR3 region has the DNA TGTGCCAGCAGCACGATGAATTCACCCCTCCACTTC.

The genes are TRBV27 and TRBJ1-4, with D possibly TRBD1 on 5 matching bases. This CDR3 spans 16 amino acids. Germline values: CDR1 MNHEY, CDR2 SMNVEV (reference sequence). With 8 bases removed from V and 0 bases from J, the gap between germline ends came to 16 bases. CDR3 DNA sequence: TGTGCCAGCGGGGGAAGAGGGCTCGCAACTAATGAAAAACTGTTTTTT. Amino acid sequence: CASGGRGLATNEKLFF. Full variable domain (remainder filled in from reference TRBV27 and TRBJ1-4): EAQVTQNPRYLITVTGKKLTVTCSQNMNHEYMSWYRQDPGLGLRQIYYSMNVEVTDKGDVPEGYKVSRKEKRNFPLILESPSPNQTSLYFCASGGRGLATNEKLFFGSGTQLSVL.

The chain joins TRBV5-4 to TRBJ1-5; 7 nucleotides agree with TRBD1. The junction had 2 bases not matched to a gene; V was cut back by 4 bases and J by 4 bases. This CDR3 region has 13 residues. CDR1 and CDR2 from the germline V gene are SGHNT and YYREEE (reference sequence). CDR3 protein: CASSGGQNQPQHF. CDR3 nucleotide sequence: TGTGCCAGCAGCGGGGGACAGAATCAGCCCCAGCATTTT.

This clone was observed once. The CDR3 is CASSLGSGLAIEQFF. CDR3 DNA sequence: TGTGCCAGCAGCTTAGGTTCGGGACTAGCAATTGAGCAGTTCTTC. This chain links TRBV7-2 with TRBJ2-1, with TRBD2 identical over 9 bases. Unmatched junction bases numbered 7, after V lost 1 base and J lost 9 bases. CDR1 SGHTA and CDR2 FQGNSA come from the germline V gene. The CDR3 covers 15 residues. Drawing the rest from reference TRBV7-2 and TRBJ2-1, the complete variable domain is GAGVSQSPSNKVTEKGKDVELRCDPISGHTALYWYRQSLGQGLEFLIYFQGNSAPDKSGLPSDRFSAERTGGSVSTLTIQRTQQEDSAVYLCASSLGSGLAIEQFFGPGTRLTVL.

The chain links TRBV19 to TRBJ2-7; D is possibly TRBD2 (7 bases). V lost 4 bases and J lost 1, with 14 bases in between. The germline V gene encodes CDR1 LNHDA and CDR2 SQIVND (reference sequence). This CDR3 is 15 amino acids long. CDR3 coding DNA: TGTGCCAGTAGTACCCCTGGGAGGGGGTCCTACGAGCAGTACTTC. Its translation: CASSTPGRGSYEQYF.

The CDR3 nucleotides are TGTGCCAGCTTTCGGTACGGCGCCGACCACCGGGAGCTGTTTTTT. It is translated as CASFRYGADHRELFF. The chain is built from TRBV6-6 and TRBJ2-2; D ambiguous. Germline V CDR1 and CDR2: MNHNY, SVGAGI (reference sequence). Trimming took 8 bases from V and 9 from J, leaving 22 bases between them. The length of the CDR3 is 15 residues.

The CDR3 DNA is TGCGCCAGCAGCTTGGATGCCTACGAGCAGTACTTC. The encoded protein is CASSLDAYEQYF. The chain is built from TRBV5-1 and TRBJ2-7; no definite D call. V was pared by 0 bases and J by 2 bases, with 3 bases between. Germline V gene lookup returns CDR1 SGHRS and CDR2 YFSETQ. There are 12 residues in the CDR3.

This clone came up once. The gene calls are TRBV28 and TRBJ2-2; TRBD2 agrees at 7 bases. CDR1 and CDR2 (germline): MDHEN, SYDVKM. With V trimmed by 2 bases and J by 0 bases, 0 bases remained unmatched. The CDR3 loop spans 15 amino acids. As DNA, the CDR3 is TGTGCCAGCAGTTTAGCGGGAGCGAACACCGGGGAGCTGTTTTTT. It is translated as CASSLAGANTGELFF.

This clone was recorded at least ten times. Other DNA sequences in the same sample also yield this CDR3. The chain uses TRBV4-1 and TRBJ1-2; possible D gene TRBD1, 5 bases. The V and J ends lost 2 bases and 2 bases respectively, with 24 bases between them. CDR1 and CDR2 (germline): MGHRA, YSYEKL. The CDR3 is made up of 19 amino acids. The CDR3 sequence is CASSQRQTQWDARNYGYTF. CDR3 nucleotides: TGCGCCAGCAGCCAACGTCAAACCCAGTGGGACGCGAGGAACTATGGCTACACCTTC.

As regards this clone: A far bigger clonotype differs at one base, so this is likely a read error. At the DNA level, this CDR3 is encoded by other sequences in the same sample as well. The genes are TRBV6-1 and TRBJ2-7, with a possible D match to TRBD2 (6 bases). The germline V gene encodes CDR1 MNHNS and CDR2 SASEGT. The CDR3 runs 15 residues. Trimming left V 0 bases short and J 1 base short, with 10 bases between. The CDR3 region is CASSEAEEGSYEQYF. The CDR3 nucleotides are TGTGCCAGCAGTGAAGCGGAGGAGGGATCCTACGAGCAGTACTTC.

The V and J genes are TRBV30 and TRBJ2-1; 8 bases agree with TRBD2. The CDR3 runs 12 residues. Germline loops: CDR1 GTSNPN, CDR2 SVGIG (reference sequence). J was trimmed by 8 bases and V by 1 base; bases with no gene match: 1. The CDR3: CAWSETSDEQFF. The CDR3 DNA sequence: TGTGCCTGGAGTGAGACTAGCGATGAGCAGTTCTTC.

This clone came up once. The CDR3 region has the DNA TGTGCCTGGAGAAACGCCCCTTGGTTCGACGAGCAGTACTTC. As protein: CAWRNAPWFDEQYF. This chain uses TRBV30 with TRBJ2-7; D is undetermined. Trimming took 3 bases from V and 5 from J, leaving 17 bases between them. CDR1 GTSNPN and CDR2 SVGIG come from the germline V gene (reference sequence). This CDR3 is built from 14 residues.

The genes are TRBV7-9 and TRBJ2-3; D not resolved. Germline-derived CDR1 and CDR2 are SEHNR and FQNEAQ (reference sequence). The ends were cut back, 4 bases at V and 10 bases at J, with 12 bases in the middle. The CDR3 consists of 12 residues. The CDR3 coding sequence is TGTGCCAGCAGCTACGAGAACTTGGCGCAGTATTTT. Residues: CASSYENLAQYF.

The rearrangement links TRBV7-3 to TRBJ2-7; maybe TRBD2 (6 bases). CDR3 length equals 15 residues. Germline V gene lookup returns CDR1 SGHTA and CDR2 FQGTGA. V was pared by 5 bases and J by 1 base, with 15 bases between. Written as DNA, the CDR3 is TGTGCCAGCAGCGAAGGGGCTAGCGCTTCCTACGAGCAGTACTTC. Its protein product is CASSEGASASYEQYF. The full variable domain, in which reference TRBV7-3 and TRBJ2-7 provide the parts outside the CDR3, is GAGVSQTPSNKVTEKGKYVELRCDPISGHTALYWYRQSLGQGPEFLIYFQGTGAADDSGLPNDRFFAVRPEGSVSTLKIQRTERGDSAVYLCASSEGASASYEQYFGPGTRLTVT.

This chain links TRBV15 with TRBJ2-1, with TRBD2 matching over 10 bases. This CDR3 has 17 residues. CDR1 and CDR2 (germline): LNHNV, YYDKDF (reference sequence). V shed 5 bases and J 8 bases; nucleotides not matched to a gene: 15. CDR3: CATSPPGEREGLDEQFF. The CDR3, as DNA: TGTGCCACCAGCCCCCCAGGCGAGCGGGAGGGCCTAGATGAGCAGTTCTTC. Complete variable domain (other parts from reference TRBV15 and TRBJ2-1): DAMVIQNPRYQVTQFGKPVTLSCSQTLNHNVMYWYQQKSSQAPKLLFHYYDKDFNNEADTPDNFQSRRPNTSFCFLDIRSPGLGDTAMYLCATSPPGEREGLDEQFFGPGTRLTVL.